These 21 T cell receptor beta chains were sequenced from one sample in a study of T cells after yellow fever vaccination. TCRdb recomputed calls from the 5' RACE reads with MiXCR, one row per CDR3 protein. The table records about 300,000 distinct CDR3 sequences, approximately 4% of them present only once. Sequencing used PBMCs, obtained 5 days after the yellow fever booster vaccination. All receptors derive from a man aged 18 to 30 who received the YFV17D yellow fever vaccine.

This clonotype was counted many times. The rearrangement links TRBV12-3 or TRBV12-4 to TRBJ1-3, with TRBD1 as a possible D gene (5 bases). Trimming left V 6 bases short and J 2 bases short, with 8 bases between. The CDR3 is 13 amino acids. CDR3 sequence reads: CASRTGAGNTIYF. CDR3 nucleotides: TGTGCCAGCAGAACGGGGGCTGGAAACACCATATATTTT.

The CDR3 nucleotides read TGTGCCAGCAGTTTAAACAGGGCCTATGGCTACACCTTC. It yields the protein CASSLNRAYGYTF. V usage is TRBV12-3 or TRBV12-4 and J usage is TRBJ1-2, with D tentatively TRBD1 (6 bases). The ends were cut back, 2 bases at V and 4 bases at J, with 8 bases in the middle. The CDR3 runs 13 residues.

At least ten counts were recorded for this clonotype. The chain combines TRBV5-1 with TRBJ2-5, with 7 bases aligning to TRBD1. With V trimmed by 0 bases and J by 4 bases, 6 bases remained unmatched. The CDR3 spans 15 residues. CDR1 is SGHRS, CDR2 YFSETQ, per germline. The CDR3 region has the DNA TGCGCCAGCAGCTTGGCCACAGGGGAAACAGAGACCCAGTACTTC. It codes for CASSLATGETETQYF.

The table lists this clonotype with many counts. V usage is TRBV20-1 and J usage is TRBJ2-3, with 8 bases matching TRBD2. The CDR3 runs to 11 residues. Germline-derived CDR1 and CDR2 are DFQATT and SNEGSKA (reference sequence). Trimming cost V 6 bases and J 12 bases; bases outside gene matches: 8. The CDR3 DNA reads TGCAGTGCGGATACGGGGGGGCCCCAGTATTTT. Its translation is CSADTGGPQYF.

In this sample, this clonotype turned up a few times. The chain links TRBV14 to TRBJ2-7; TRBD1 matches 10 bases. Germline values: CDR1 SGHDN, CDR2 FVKESK. The CDR3 spans 16 residues. V was pared by 3 bases and J by 2 bases, with 7 bases of the junction left unmatched. In DNA form, the CDR3 reads TGTGCCAGCAGCCATTGGGACAGGGGTAATCCCTACGAGCAGTACTTC. It translates to CASSHWDRGNPYEQYF.

The chain joins TRBV5-1 to TRBJ2-5; perhaps TRBD2 as D (5 bases). The germline CDR1 and CDR2 sequences are SGHRS and YFSETQ. This CDR3 has 13 residues. Between the trimmed V and J ends, which lost 2 bases and 5 bases, there was a span of 10 bases. CDR3 in amino acids: CASSFAQRETQYF. The CDR3 DNA sequence: TGCGCCAGCAGCTTCGCACAGCGGGAGACCCAGTACTTC.

Ten or more counts support this clonotype. DNA for the CDR3: TGTGCCATCAGTGTGTACGGTCAAAGCACAGATACGCAGTATTTT. Translation gives CAISVYGQSTDTQYF. This sequence joins TRBV10-3 and TRBJ2-3; D is undetermined. The V end was cut by 4 bases, the J end by 0 bases, with 11 bases between. The V gene's germline CDR1 is ENHRY and CDR2 SYGVKD. The CDR3 is made up of 15 amino acids.

The chain recombines TRBV27 with TRBJ1-2, with D possibly TRBD1 on 6 matching bases. The CDR3 length is 13 residues. Trimming removed 4 bases at V and 6 bases at J, with 12 bases between. CDR1 is MNHEY and CDR2 is SMNVEV in the germline V gene (reference sequence). CDR3 sequence (DNA): TGTGCCAGCAGTTCCAGGGGCAGGAATGGCTACACCTTC. Translation: CASSSRGRNGYTF.

This clonotype was detected ten times or more. The chain is built from TRBV12-3 or TRBV12-4 and TRBJ1-2, with unresolved D. The CDR3 loop spans 13 amino acids. The V and J ends lost 3 bases and 8 bases respectively, with 13 bases between them. CDR3 in amino acids: CASSFGVAAGYTF. CDR3 bases: TGTGCCAGCAGTTTTGGTGTGGCGGCGGGCTACACCTTC.

In its sample, this clonotype was seen many times. The chain carries TRBV5-1 and TRBJ1-6; D is perhaps TRBD1 (5 bases). Trimming removed 3 bases from V and 8 bases from J, with 9 bases in between. The CDR3 has 13 residues. Germline assignment: CDR1 SGHRS and CDR2 YFSETQ. The CDR3 spells CASSSQTDSPLHF. In DNA form, the CDR3 reads TGCGCCAGCAGCTCGCAGACAGATTCACCCCTCCACTTT.

This chain links TRBV2 with TRBJ2-5, with D possibly being TRBD2 (6 bases). Germline loops: CDR1 SNHLY, CDR2 FYNNEI. Deletions cut 7 bases from V and 5 bases from J, with 17 bases between. The CDR3 runs 14 residues. This chain's CDR3 is CASKVQAGPETQYF. Here the CDR3 DNA reads TGTGCCAGCAAGGTCCAAGCGGGCCCCGAGACCCAGTACTTC.

This clonotype was seen repeatedly, ten times or more. V is TRBV19 and J is TRBJ1-1; 8 bases are shared with TRBD1. Germline CDR1 reads LNHDA; CDR2 reads SQIVND (reference sequence). The CDR3 spans 14 residues. The V gene end was trimmed by 10 bases and the J gene end by 6 bases; junction bases not matched to a gene: 13. CDR3 sequence: CATRQGPQPPEAFF. CDR3 DNA: TGTGCCACTCGACAGGGGCCGCAACCACCTGAAGCTTTCTTT.

This sequence joins TRBV20-1 and TRBJ2-7; perhaps TRBD2 as D (6 bases). The CDR3 runs to 13 residues. CDR1 is DFQATT and CDR2 is SNEGSKA in the germline V gene (reference sequence). The germline V and J ends were trimmed by 6 bases and 7 bases, with 19 bases remaining between them. The CDR3 region has the DNA TGCAGTGCCACAAGGGCGGGGCTTCTAGAGCAGTACGTC. Amino acids: CSATRAGLLEQYV.

The gene calls are TRBV27 and TRBJ1-1, with D uncertain. CDR1 is MNHEY and CDR2 is SMNVEV in the germline V gene (reference sequence). V was shortened by 1 base and J by 0 bases, with 6 bases between the two germline ends. This CDR3 is 14 amino acids long. Written as DNA, the CDR3 is TGTGCCAGCAGTTTATTGGCCGTGAACACTGAAGCTTTCTTT. Amino acids: CASSLLAVNTEAFF.

V is TRBV7-2 and J is TRBJ2-1; D is ambiguous. Trimming removed 4 bases at V and 0 bases at J, with 4 bases between. This CDR3 has 13 amino acids. Germline loops: CDR1 SGHTA, CDR2 FQGNSA. The CDR3 DNA reads TGTGCCAGCAGCTCTCCCTCCTACAATGAGCAGTTCTTC. It yields the protein CASSSPSYNEQFF.

This clonotype was seen repeatedly, ten times or more. This chain joins TRBV20-1 and TRBJ2-2; the D gene is possibly TRBD2 (7 bases). Germline CDR1 DFQATT, CDR2 SNEGSKA (reference sequence). CDR3 length: 15 amino acids. The V end lost 4 bases, the J end lost 2 bases, and 14 bases lay between the germline ends. As DNA, the CDR3 is TGCAGTGCTATGGCGGGGGCCCCTAACACCGGGGAGCTGTTTTTT. Translating gives CSAMAGAPNTGELFF.

This clonotype was seen a handful of times. The V gene is TRBV25-1, the J gene TRBJ2-3; TRBD2 aligns across 11 bases. The CDR3 has 16 amino acids. The V segment lost 4 bases and the J segment 2 bases; nucleotides outside the gene matches: 5. Per germline, CDR1 MGHDK and CDR2 SYGVNS. CDR3 loop: CASSGLSGGATDTQYF. The CDR3 DNA reads TGTGCCAGCAGTGGACTTAGCGGGGGGGCCACAGATACGCAGTATTTT.

V and J are TRBV5-5 and TRBJ1-1; 11 bases map to TRBD1. Trimming at V came to 3 bases and at J to 3 bases, leaving 7 bases not matched to a gene. Germline V gives CDR1 SGHKS, CDR2 YYEKEE (reference sequence). The length of the CDR3 is 16 residues. As DNA, the CDR3 is TGTGCCAGCAGCTGGGGACAGGGGGTTTTTGACACTGAAGCTTTCTTT. Amino acid sequence: CASSWGQGVFDTEAFF.

This clonotype was recorded a few times. The rearrangement uses TRBV6-5 and TRBJ2-2; D is possibly TRBD1 or TRBD2 (8 bases each). CDR1 MNHEY and CDR2 SVGAGI come from the germline V gene. With 1 base removed from V and 7 bases from J, the gap between germline ends came to 16 bases. The CDR3 totals 16 residues. The CDR3 spells CASSYWTGTSGGELFF. Here the CDR3 DNA reads TGTGCCAGCAGTTACTGGACAGGGACTAGTGGCGGGGAGCTGTTTTTT.

This clonotype was picked up many times. V is TRBV5-1 and J is TRBJ2-3, with D possibly being TRBD2 (6 bases). CDR1 SGHRS and CDR2 YFSETQ come from the germline V gene. This CDR3 contains 15 residues. V was shortened by 3 bases and J by 4 bases, with 15 bases between the two germline ends. The CDR3 is CASSWGVTVPDTQYF. In DNA form, the CDR3 reads TGCGCCAGCAGCTGGGGGGTGACTGTGCCAGATACGCAGTATTTT.

This clonotype was detected a few times. J is TRBJ2-2 and V is TRBV6-2 or TRBV6-3; 7 bases match TRBD1. The CDR3 length is 14 residues. Trimming took 6 bases from V and 2 from J; bases not matched to a gene: 3. Germline CDR1 reads MNHEY; CDR2 reads SVGEGT. The CDR3 bases are TGTGCCAGCAGCCAGGGGGTCAACACCGGGGAGCTGTTTTTT. Its translation: CASSQGVNTGELFF.